This T cell receptor beta chain emerged from a study of shared clonotypes between healthy human individuals. Naive CD8 cells comprised CD45RO-negative, CCR7-positively selected cells, excluding terminally differentiated effector memory CD45RA+ cells. Comments on this clone: What it recognizes is unknown.

General observations from the study: Despite large depth, sorted-subset datasets appeared incompletely sequenced.

Between the trimmed V and J ends, which lost 4 bases and 0 bases, there was a span of 13 bases. Germline lookup yields CDR1 SGHTA and CDR2 FQGNSA. The CDR3 is 16 amino acids. Sequenced by immunoSEQ multiplex PCR; TCRdb stores in-frame clones only, minus some. This table holds some 740,000 clones, approximately 92% found once. The sequence was collected from a man aged 25 to 40 in good health. The sample taken for sequencing was naive CD8+ T cells sorted from blood. This chain connects TRBV7-2 to TRBJ2-1, with TRBD1 as a possible D gene (6 bases). CDR3 DNA sequence: TGTGCCAGCAGCTCAGACAGGCTAAGCTCCTACAATGAGCAGTTCTTC. Translation: CASSSDRLSSYNEQFF. The full variable domain, with the rest looked up from reference TRBV7-2 and TRBJ2-1, is GAGVSQSPSNKVTEKGKDVELRCDPISGHTALYWYRQSLGQGLEFLIYFQGNSAPDKSGLPSDRFSAERTGGSVSTLTIQRTQQEDSAVYLCASSSDRLSSYNEQFFGPGTRLTVL.